A selection of T cell receptor beta chains follows, all from one sample in a study of T-cell reconstitution after alpha-beta-depleted transplantation in children. TCRdb reprocessed the PCR reads with MiXCR, giving one entry per CDR3 protein. The sample gives about 480,000 distinct CDR3 sequences, roughly an eighth of which show up once; more than 5.5% is in the top ten. The sample consisted of PBMCs from the stem cell graft donor, taken from the stem cell graft. These receptors were taken from a human donor who donated a stem cell graft to a child with combined immunodeficiency. CDR3s include the opening cysteine and the closing phenylalanine or tryptophan. The order of the fields is D gene, V gene, J gene, clone size, CDR3 DNA, CDR3 protein. The D gene is left open where the match is weak. Clone size is stated in some rows and not others, as once, few, many or a class when expanded.

>-|TRBV10-3|TRBJ2-7|many
TGTGCCATCGGGACGGGATCCTACGAGCAGTACTTC
CAIGTGSYEQYF
>-|TRBV29-1|TRBJ2-2|many
TGCAGCGCTTCCGGGACGAGGGTATCCGGGGAGCTGTTTTTT
CSASGTRVSGELFF
>TRBD1|TRBV6-5|TRBJ1-1|-
TGTGCCAGCAGTTACTCAAGTCACAGGGGATACACTGAAGCTTTCTTT
CASSYSSHRGYTEAFF
>-|TRBV12-3/TRBV12-4|TRBJ2-2|many
TGTGCCAGCAGTTTAAGATCAGCGAACACCGGGGAGCTGTTTTTT
CASSLRSANTGELFF
>TRBD2|TRBV20-1|TRBJ2-3|many
TGCAGGATCCTAGCGGGAGGTTCAACAAATTCAGATACGCAGTATTTT
CRILAGGSTNSDTQYF
>-|TRBV15|TRBJ1-1|-
TGTGCCACCAGTTCGGGGGGTACTGAAGCTTTCTTT
CATSSGGTEAFF
>-|TRBV20-1|TRBJ2-2|many
TGCAGTGCTAGAGATAAAGGTCGGCCCCTGCTCGCCGGGGAGCTGTTTTTT
CSARDKGRPLLAGELFF
>-|TRBV29-1|TRBJ2-7|few
TGCAGCCCGGACCGGGACGGGGAGTACGAGCAGTACTTC
CSPDRDGEYEQYF
>-|TRBV6-2/TRBV6-3|TRBJ2-3|many
TGTGCCAGCAGTTACTCGGGGAGCCCAGATACGCAGTATTTT
CASSYSGSPDTQYF
>-|TRBV5-8|TRBJ2-7|-
TGTGCCAGCAGCTTGTGGCAGGGGATCCTGAGCTCCTACGAGCAGTACTTC
CASSLWQGILSSYEQYF
>-|TRBV12-3/TRBV12-4|TRBJ2-2|many
TGTGCCAGCAGCTCACAGGATACCGGGGAGCTGTTTTTT
CASSSQDTGELFF
>TRBD2|TRBV12-3/TRBV12-4|TRBJ2-3|many
TGTGCCAGCAGTCCCCAGCGGGGGGGCTCGGATACGCAGTATTTT
CASSPQRGGSDTQYF
>-|TRBV6-1|TRBJ2-1|-
TGTGCCAGCAGTACCCTGGGGAGCTCCTACAATGAGCAGTTCTTC
CASSTLGSSYNEQFF
>TRBD1|TRBV11-3|TRBJ2-7|-
TGTGCCAGCAGCAACTCCGGGACAGGGGGCTTCGAGCAGTACTTC
CASSNSGTGGFEQYF
>TRBD2|TRBV3-1|TRBJ2-1|-
TGTGCCAGCAGCCAAGATTCAGCGGGAGGGCATGAGCAGTTCTTC
CASSQDSAGGHEQFF
>-|TRBV7-2|TRBJ2-5|-
TGTGCCAGCAGCTTGGGCGCGGACGCAGAGACCCAGTACTTC
CASSLGADAETQYF
>-|TRBV12-3/TRBV12-4|TRBJ1-1|few
TGTGCCAGCAGTTTCTCTCCCGGGCCTAGCCCTGAAGCTTTCTTT
CASSFSPGPSPEAFF
>-|TRBV7-9|TRBJ1-1|once
TGTGCCAGCAGCCCGGTCGGGACCCCGAACACTGAAGCTTTCTTT
CASSPVGTPNTEAFF
>TRBD1|TRBV27|TRBJ2-1|many
TGTGCCAGCAGTTCGGGACAGACATACAATGAGCAGTTCTTC
CASSSGQTYNEQFF
>TRBD2|TRBV29-1|TRBJ2-3|-
TGCAGCGTTGAACGGACATTGGGGACTAGCGGGCCCAGCACAGATACGCAGTATTTT
CSVERTLGTSGPSTDTQYF
>-|TRBV12-3/TRBV12-4|TRBJ2-4|few
TGTGCCAGCTCTTGGGGGCCCAAAAACATTCAGTACTTC
CASSWGPKNIQYF
>TRBD2|TRBV5-1|TRBJ2-7|-
TGCGCCAGCAGCTTGGAGCGGGGCGAACTCTACGAGCAGTACTTC
CASSLERGELYEQYF
>TRBD2|TRBV20-1|TRBJ2-7|few
TGCAGTGCTAGAGATCCAGCGGGGGGTGGAGAGCAGTACTTC
CSARDPAGGGEQYF
>-|TRBV7-2|TRBJ2-2|few
TGTGCCAGCAGCTTCCCTGGGACGAACACCGGGGAGCTGTTTTTT
CASSFPGTNTGELFF
>-|TRBV4-3|TRBJ1-5|-
TGCGCCAGCAGCCAAGATCTGTCCCGGGGTGGCAATCAGCCCCAGCATTTT
CASSQDLSRGGNQPQHF
>TRBD1|TRBV7-9|TRBJ2-5|few
TGTGCCAGCAGCTCTGGGACAGGGTATGCGGAGACCCAGTACTTC
CASSSGTGYAETQYF
>-|TRBV12-3/TRBV12-4|TRBJ1-3|-
TGTGCCAGCAGTAGACCGGGACGCCACTCTGGAAACACCATATATTTT
CASSRPGRHSGNTIYF
>TRBD2|TRBV7-3|TRBJ2-1|few
TGTGCCAGCAGCTCCTACGGGGGGGTAGACAATGAGCAGTTCTTC
CASSSYGGVDNEQFF
>TRBD2|TRBV9|TRBJ2-1|few
TGTGCCAGCAGCGTAGAATGGCGGGAGCCCCCCAATGAGCAGTTCTTC
CASSVEWREPPNEQFF
>TRBD2|TRBV6-5|TRBJ2-7|few
TGTGCCAGCAGTTCATCAGGGACTAGCTTATACGAGCAGTACTTC
CASSSSGTSLYEQYF
>-|TRBV12-3/TRBV12-4|TRBJ1-6|-
TGTGCCAGGGGACCCCTCCACTTT
CARGPLHF